A single sample gave rise to the 14 T cell receptor beta chains below, sequenced in a study of metastatic and nonmetastatic thyroid tumors. Ahead of thyroid surgery, no patient had received treatment of any kind. MiXCR reprocessed the PCR reads for TCRdb. Among 30,000 to 45,000 clones, roughly 50% were seen once, and the ten largest hold roughly a quarter. The source material was tumor tissue. Receptors originate from a male donor with papillary thyroid cancer or a benign thyroid nodule (not recorded which). Some clones in this sample may be carry-over from other donors' samples.

The chain is built from TRBV7-3 and TRBJ1-1; TRBD1 might be the D (6 bases). The CDR3 consists of 13 residues. V gave up 5 bases and J gave up 4 bases, with 11 bases separating them. CDR1 is SGHTA and CDR2 is FQGTGA in the germline V gene. The CDR3 DNA reads as TGTGCCAGCAGCCCACAGGGCGTCACTGAAGCTTTCTTT. Its translation: CASSPQGVTEAFF. Based on the CDR3 plus reference TRBV7-3 and TRBJ1-1, the full variable domain is GAGVSQTPSNKVTEKGKYVELRCDPISGHTALYWYRQSLGQGPEFLIYFQGTGAADDSGLPNDRFFAVRPEGSVSTLKIQRTERGDSAVYLCASSPQGVTEAFFGQGTRLTVV.

This chain joins TRBV9 and TRBJ2-1; 7 positions match TRBD2. The CDR3 is made up of 20 amino acids. CDR1 is SGDLS and CDR2 is YYNGEE in the germline V gene. Unmatched junction bases numbered 23, after V lost 3 bases and J lost 5 bases. The CDR3 DNA reads TGTGCCAGCAGCGCCCCGCGTAGCTTGTTTCTAGCGGAGTTTGACAATGAGCAGTTCTTC. Amino acid sequence: CASSAPRSLFLAEFDNEQFF.

J is TRBJ2-7 and V is TRBV11-2, with 7 bases that match TRBD2. There are 16 residues in the CDR3. V was clipped by 0 bases and J by 3 bases; unmatched bases: 8. Germline V lookup: CDR1 SGHAT, CDR2 FQNNGV. The DNA for the CDR3 is TGTGCCAGCAGCTTAGAGGTGACTAGCTATGTCTACGAGCAGTACTTC. This gives the protein CASSLEVTSYVYEQYF.

This clone has just a few counts. The chain uses TRBV6-1 and TRBJ1-2; 7 nucleotides line up with TRBD1. V shed 9 bases and J 7 bases; nucleotides not matched to a gene: 8. The CDR3 sequence is 12 residues long. In germline, CDR1 is MNHNS, CDR2 SASEGT. The CDR3 nucleotides are TGTGCCAGTGCTTGGAACAGGGGTGGCTACACCTTC. Encoded protein: CASAWNRGGYTF.

The CDR3 sequence: CASSMARGQPMNTEAFF. CDR3 in DNA: TGCGCCAGCAGCATGGCTCGGGGACAACCTATGAACACTGAAGCTTTCTTT. This chain joins TRBV5-1 and TRBJ1-1, with a tentative D call TRBD1 (6 bases). Trimming left V 4 bases short and J 0 bases short, with 19 bases between. Germline V gives CDR1 SGHRS, CDR2 YFSETQ. This CDR3 is built from 17 residues.

The rearrangement links TRBV20-1 to TRBJ1-3; D is unresolved. The CDR3 extends over 14 amino acids. Germline V lookup: CDR1 DFQATT, CDR2 SNEGSKA (reference sequence). V was pared by 0 bases and J by 3 bases, with 9 bases between. This CDR3 is CSARDQNSGNTIYF. In nucleotides, the CDR3 is TGCAGTGCTAGAGATCAGAACAGTGGAAACACCATATATTTT.

The chain couples TRBV6-1 to TRBJ1-1; D not resolved. With 8 bases removed from V and 1 base from J, the gap between germline ends came to 14 bases. This CDR3 has 14 amino acids. CDR1 and CDR2 (germline): MNHNS, SASEGT. Here the CDR3 reads CASAPSPGNTEAFF. For the CDR3, the DNA is TGTGCCAGCGCGCCTTCGCCCGGGAACACTGAAGCTTTCTTT.

The chain couples TRBV9 to TRBJ2-7, with TRBD1 matching over 7 bases. CDR3 length: 15 amino acids. J gave up 1 base and V 0 bases, and 4 bases lay outside the gene matches. CDR1 and CDR2 (germline): SGDLS, YYNGEE. CDR3 sequence: CASSVGQGLSYEQYF. Here the CDR3 DNA reads TGTGCCAGCAGCGTAGGACAGGGCCTTTCCTACGAGCAGTACTTC.

This clone has just one count. V and J are TRBV5-1 and TRBJ2-3; no clear D. Germline V gene sequence: CDR1 SGHRS, CDR2 YFSETQ. V dropped 3 bases and J dropped 0 bases, with 11 bases sitting between them. The CDR3 runs 15 residues. CDR3 protein: CASSSKSASTDTQYF. The CDR3 DNA reads as TGCGCCAGCAGCTCCAAGTCTGCTAGCACAGATACGCAGTATTTT. Filled out from reference TRBV5-1 and TRBJ2-3, the complete variable domain reads KAGVTQTPRYLIKTRGQQVTLSCSPISGHRSVSWYQQTPGQGLQFLFEYFSETQRNKGNFPGRFSGRQFSNSRSEMNVSTLELGDSALYLCASSSKSASTDTQYFGPGTRLTVL.

The gene calls are TRBV20-1 and TRBJ2-3; tentative D call: TRBD1 (7 bases). The V and J ends lost 3 bases and 5 bases respectively, with 21 bases between them. The CDR3 extends over 16 amino acids. CDR1 and CDR2 from the germline V gene are DFQATT and SNEGSKA (reference sequence). The DNA for the CDR3 is TGCAGTGCTAGTGGAAGACAGGGAGGTTCAAAAGATACGCAGTATTTT. Translated, it gives CSASGRQGGSKDTQYF.

This chain uses TRBV12-3 or TRBV12-4 with TRBJ1-6, with D possibly being TRBD1 (5 bases). CDR3 size: 15 residues. V dropped 7 bases and J dropped 0 bases, with 10 bases sitting between them. The CDR3 spells CASTPGGSYNSPLHF. The CDR3 DNA follows: TGTGCCAGCACCCCGGGGGGCTCCTATAATTCACCCCTCCACTTT.

This chain connects TRBV20-1 to TRBJ1-6, with TRBD1 matching 11 bases. J lost 8 bases, V lost 7 bases, and 7 bases had no gene match. This CDR3 region has 14 residues. Germline V CDR1 and CDR2: DFQATT, SNEGSKA (reference sequence). The CDR3 is CSVPRDRGYSPLHF. The DNA of the CDR3 is TGCAGTGTCCCCCGGGACAGGGGGTATTCACCCCTCCACTTT.

V is TRBV18 and J is TRBJ2-7; D not certain. Trimming cost V 3 bases and J 2 bases, with 8 bases left between them. Germline CDR1 and CDR2: KGHSH and LQKENI. The CDR3 runs 13 residues. The CDR3 DNA sequence: TGTGCCAGCTCACCGACGGAAACCTACGAGCAGTACTTC. Translating gives CASSPTETYEQYF.

The genes are TRBV11-2 and TRBJ1-1, with a weak D call TRBD1 (6 bases). Trimming cost V 2 bases and J 2 bases, with 15 bases left between them. The germline CDR1 and CDR2 sequences are SGHAT and FQNNGV. The CDR3 totals 16 residues. CDR3 DNA sequence: TGTGCCAGCAGCTTAAAAGCACAGGGAGGAAACACTGAAGCTTTCTTT. Protein: CASSLKAQGGNTEAFF.